The rows below give T cell receptor beta chains drawn from one sample of a study of blood T cell repertoires in COVID-19. Using immunoSEQ multiplex PCR, the repertoire was profiled, and TCRdb retains in-frame clones only, with some absent. The sample carries over 250,000 clones, less than 90% recorded once. What was sequenced was peripheral blood. Receptor source: a woman in her 70s with COVID-19, enrolled during active disease. CDR3s include the opening cysteine and the closing phenylalanine or tryptophan. D genes are given only for firm matches. Not every row has a clone size; where given, it reads once, few, many or a size class.

TRBV30,TRBJ1-2,14,few,-,CAWIPQGFVDGYTF,TGTGCCTGGATCCCGCAGGGATTCGTGGATGGCTACACCTTC
TRBV12-3/TRBV12-4,TRBJ1-2,13,-,-,CASRGRDTYGYTF,TGTGCCAGCAGGGGACGGGACACTTATGGCTACACCTTC
TRBV19,TRBJ2-5,14,once,TRBD1,CASRTGGGQETQYF,TGTGCCAGTAGGACAGGGGGTGGGCAAGAGACCCAGTACTTC
TRBV3-1/TRBV3-2,TRBJ1-1,14,-,-,CASSQLMGSTEAFF,TGTGCCAGCAGCCAACTGATGGGGAGCACTGAAGCTTTCTTT
TRBV19,TRBJ2-5,15,-,TRBD1,CASSTRQGAGETQYF,TGTGCCAGTAGTACCCGACAGGGGGCAGGCGAGACCCAGTACTTC
TRBV7-9,TRBJ1-4,14,-,TRBD1,CASRSTGGPEKLFF,TGTGCCAGCAGGTCGACAGGGGGCCCTGAAAAACTGTTTTTT
TRBV11-2,TRBJ2-3,16,-,TRBD2,CASSILAGVGADTQYF,TGTGCCAGCAGCATCCTAGCGGGGGTAGGTGCAGATACGCAGTATTTT
TRBV28,TRBJ1-1,14,once,TRBD1,CASSPPGQRTEAFF,TGTGCCAGCAGCCCCCCGGGACAGAGGACTGAAGCTTTCTTT
TRBV5-4,TRBJ1-3,16,-,-,CASSYPAGVAGNTIYF,TGTGCCAGCAGCTACCCTGCAGGGGTTGCTGGAAACACCATATATTTT
TRBV14,TRBJ1-1,15,few,TRBD1,CASSQPGTGDWGAFF,TGTGCCAGCAGCCAACCCGGGACAGGGGATTGGGGGGCTTTCTTT
TRBV4-3,TRBJ1-1,14,-,-,CASSGIGGNTEAFF,TGCGCCAGCAGTGGGATTGGAGGGAACACTGAAGCTTTCTTT
TRBV27,TRBJ1-5,15,-,-,CASSLGPGTRQPQHF,TGTGCCAGCAGTCTAGGTCCCGGGACAAGGCAGCCCCAGCATTTT
TRBV5-4,TRBJ2-5,15,-,TRBD2,CASSSRGTMQETQYF,TGTGCCAGCAGCTCGCGGGGGACTATGCAAGAGACCCAGTACTTC
TRBV2,TRBJ2-7,12,medium-sized,-,CASGPASYEQYF,TGTGCCAGCGGCCCTGCTTCCTACGAGCAGTACTTC
TRBV5-1,TRBJ1-2,14,-,TRBD1,CASSTGQGDYGYTF,TGCGCCAGCAGCACCGGACAGGGGGACTATGGCTACACCTTC
TRBV5-4,TRBJ1-2,16,-,TRBD1,CASSLVSGTGSYGYTF,TGTGCCAGCAGCTTGGTTTCCGGGACAGGGAGCTATGGCTACACCTTC
TRBV30,TRBJ1-1,12,-,-,CAWSNRETEAFF,TGTGCCTGGAGTAACAGGGAGACTGAAGCTTTCTTT
TRBV4-1,TRBJ2-3,14,-,-,CASSQDSVTDTQYF,TGCGCCAGCAGCCAAGATTCGGTCACAGATACGCAGTATTTT
TRBV27,TRBJ2-2,12,-,-,CASSVETGELFF,TGTGCCAGCTCGGTGGAGACCGGGGAGCTGTTTTTT
TRBV6-5,TRBJ1-2,15,-,-,CASSYSDRPNYGYTF,TGTGCCAGCAGTTACTCCGACAGGCCTAACTATGGCTACACCTTC
TRBV6-5,TRBJ2-3,14,-,-,CASGPSLSTDTQYF,TGTGCCAGCGGCCCCTCCCTTAGCACAGATACGCAGTATTTT
TRBV5-1,TRBJ1-2,14,-,TRBD1,CASSAGTGGYGYTF,TGCGCCAGCAGCGCCGGGACAGGGGGTTATGGCTACACCTTC
TRBV5-1,TRBJ1-3,15,-,-,CASSPMGASGNTIYF,TGCGCCAGCAGCCCGATGGGGGCCTCTGGAAACACCATATATTTT
TRBV30,TRBJ1-2,14,-,-,CAWGLAWTGYGYTF,TGTGCCTGGGGGCTAGCCTGGACGGGGTATGGCTACACCTTC
TRBV27,TRBJ1-4,14,-,-,CASRGGRGNEKLFF,TGTGCCAGCAGAGGGGGGAGGGGTAATGAAAAACTGTTTTTT